These T cell receptor beta chains were read from a single sample in a study of T cells expressing NK-cell markers. Reprocessing the 5' RACE reads, TCRdb reports a single entry for every CDR3 protein and omits DNA. This repertoire includes a few hundred thousand distinct CDR3 sequences. Material: blood T cells: a sorted CD56 or NKG2C T cell subset, CD4+ or CD8+ T cells, or bulk PBMC T cells (not recorded which). Source of these receptors: a man aged 18-70 years in good health. CDR3s include the opening cysteine and the closing phenylalanine or tryptophan.

V gene,J gene,CDR3 protein
TRBV7-2,TRBJ1-2,CASSLGGTTYGYTF
TRBV6-1,TRBJ2-7,CASSGGGGGEYEQYF
TRBV4-2,TRBJ2-3,CASSQDPVGRTDTQYF
TRBV24-1,TRBJ1-1,CATSDSGTKQVAFF
TRBV14,TRBJ2-7,CASSQDRGQGRYEQYF
TRBV20-1,TRBJ2-7,CSASHRDRASYEQYF
TRBV20-1,TRBJ1-4,CSAVQGPSSEKLFF
TRBV5-1,TRBJ2-7,CASSFGGTGVAEQYF
TRBV6-1,TRBJ1-6,CASRDRANNSPLHF
TRBV4-2,TRBJ1-4,CASSQPGQYNEKLFF
TRBV11-1,TRBJ2-5,CASSLITGTKETQYF
TRBV7-9,TRBJ2-3,CASSLGHQEADTQYF
TRBV9,TRBJ2-3,CASSVGGAGGQDTQYF
TRBV27,TRBJ1-2,CASSLRRDRGYYGYTF
TRBV7-9,TRBJ1-1,CASSLVAGGFTEAFF
TRBV7-2,TRBJ2-7,CASSFPTGPYYEQYF
TRBV6-1,TRBJ2-1,CASTLWGQSYNEQFF
TRBV19,TRBJ1-1,CASRPRQGANTEAFF
TRBV20-1,TRBJ1-5,CSARVETGYSNQPQHF
TRBV27,TRBJ1-2,CASTTRQAGYGYTF
TRBV7-2,TRBJ2-2,CASSLARTTGELFF
TRBV3-1,TRBJ2-3,CASSPRDTYASEQYF
TRBV19,TRBJ2-7,CASSIDPASYEQYF
TRBV6-1,TRBJ2-7,CASRSGDSRYEQYF
TRBV2,TRBJ1-3,CASRSTGAGNTIYF
TRBV28,TRBJ1-4,CASSLGTLGEKLFF
TRBV20-1,TRBJ2-3,CSARYQGGTDTQYF
TRBV6-5,TRBJ2-1,CASSNPRRSYNEQFF
TRBV15,TRBJ2-2,CATSDSNTGELFF
TRBV6-1,TRBJ1-1,CASRPGQGIMNTEAFF
TRBV2,TRBJ2-4,CASKAPRALAKNIQYF
TRBV2,TRBJ2-2,CASRTTSGPTGELFF
TRBV18,TRBJ2-2,CASSWWTQNTGELFF
TRBV20-1,TRBJ1-6,CSAREGQGINSPLHF
TRBV7-2,TRBJ2-7,CASSLEGTGRREQYF
TRBV14,TRBJ1-6,CASSSGGGYNSPLHF
TRBV20-1,TRBJ2-5,CSARMVSKQETQYF
TRBV5-1,TRBJ2-1,CASRRDSNNEQFF
TRBV12-3/TRBV12-4,TRBJ2-5,CASRGTSGQGTQYF
TRBV28,TRBJ2-3,CASSAHIGTSGGASDTQYF
TRBV20-1,TRBJ2-1,CSARGDRGLLGSYNEQFF
TRBV11-1,TRBJ2-4,CASSLGGTARNIQYF
TRBV6-1,TRBJ2-1,CASRHRLLAGEQFF
TRBV19,TRBJ2-1,CASSPILEDRHNEQFF
TRBV6-1,TRBJ2-2,CASSPPHPGGELFF
TRBV7-9,TRBJ2-1,CASSRQVGDEQFF
TRBV7-9,TRBJ1-1,CASSATGDVTEAFF
TRBV6-2/TRBV6-3,TRBJ1-6,CASSYPPGQRNSPLHF
TRBV28,TRBJ2-7,CASRSNPLLRAEQYF
TRBV19,TRBJ2-3,CASSKQGFNTDTQYF
TRBV4-2,TRBJ1-1,CASSNRETGTEAFF
TRBV5-6,TRBJ2-3,CASSLWSLALRQDTQYF
TRBV2,TRBJ1-1,CASSADWQTEAFF